Following are 2 T cell receptor beta chains from one sample sequenced in a study of cytomegalovirus exposure and HLA in healthy donors. PCR involved 60 Vbeta and 13 Jbeta primers. Sequenced by immunoSEQ multiplex PCR; TCRdb stores in-frame clones only, minus some. The table has roughly 97,000 clones, 76% seen once; the top ten hold approximately 5%. Specimen: PBMCs. The receptors were sampled from a woman between 18 and 29 years old in good health and CMV-seropositive.

In DNA, the CDR3 is TGTGCCAGCAGCGGAGATAGCAATCAGCCCCAGCATTTT. Translation: CASSGDSNQPQHF. The rearrangement links TRBV7-8 to TRBJ1-5, with D unclear. CDR1 and CDR2 (germline): SGHVS, FQNEAQ. V lost 5 bases and J 0 bases, leaving 5 bases between the germline ends. This CDR3 contains 13 residues.

CDR3 loop: CASSLTTGTGVNQPQHF. In DNA, the CDR3 is TGTGCCAGCAGTTTAACTACCGGGACAGGGGTAAATCAGCCCCAGCATTTT. The chain combines TRBV28 with TRBJ1-5; 10 bases fit TRBD1. This CDR3 has 17 residues. V trimming: 2 bases; J trimming: 4 bases; junction bases outside the gene matches: 8. Germline V gene sequence: CDR1 MDHEN, CDR2 SYDVKM. Full variable domain (remainder filled in from reference TRBV28 and TRBJ1-5): DVKVTQSSRYLVKRTGEKVFLECVQDMDHENMFWYRQDPGLGLRLIYFSYDVKMKEKGDIPEGYSVSREKKERFSLILESASTNQTSMYLCASSLTTGTGVNQPQHFGDGTRLSIL.